This T cell receptor (beta chain) originates from a study of T-cell reconstitution after alpha-beta-depleted transplantation in children. Trimming shortened V by 7 bases and J by 7 bases, and 10 bases separated the two germline ends. CDR3 length: 11 residues. This clonotype was counted at least ten times. Researchers prepared the TCRbeta library using unique molecular identifiers, the study reports. TCRdb called the PCR reads again in MiXCR, with one record for every CDR3 protein. The profile shows around 600,000 distinct CDR3 sequences, under 12% of them singletons. The V call is TRBV12-3 or TRBV12-4, the J call TRBJ2-5; D gene ambiguous. The specimen comprised PBMCs from the stem cell graft donor, sampled from the stem cell graft. The origin of this receptor is a human donor who donated a stem cell graft to a child with acute myeloid leukemia. CDR3 in DNA: TGTGCCAGCACCCAAGAGCGGACCCAGTACTTC. The encoded protein is CASTQERTQYF.